The 28 T cell receptor beta chains listed next were all sequenced from one sample in a study of T-cell reconstitution after alpha-beta-depleted transplantation in children. TCRbeta library preparation incorporated unique molecular identifiers. TCRdb fed the PCR reads into MiXCR, producing one record per CDR3 protein. The table shows about 510,000 distinct CDR3 sequences, with roughly an eighth occurring only once. This specimen was PBMCs, mostly from graft donor cells, taken 180 days after TCRalphabeta/CD19-depleted stem cell transplant. These receptors were collected from a female patient aged 2-15 years who had a stem cell transplant for aplastic anemia, so the T cells may come from the graft donor.

This clonotype has a handful of counts. This chain joins TRBV20-1 and TRBJ1-1; TRBD1 is a possible D gene (6 bases). This CDR3 is 11 amino acids long. V was trimmed by 6 bases and J by 4 bases, leaving 9 bases between them. Germline CDR1 reads DFQATT; CDR2 reads SNEGSKA (reference sequence). CDR3 sequence reads: CSANRVTEAFF. The CDR3 DNA is TGCAGTGCCAACAGGGTCACTGAAGCTTTCTTT.

The rearrangement uses TRBV15 and TRBJ2-1; D is perhaps TRBD2 (5 bases). From germline, CDR1 is LNHNV and CDR2 YYDKDF (reference sequence). V lost 3 bases, J lost 6 bases, and 15 bases lay in between. This CDR3 comprises 15 residues. CDR3 sequence reads: CATSSPGILGNEQFF. The CDR3 DNA reads TGTGCCACCAGCAGCCCCGGGATTTTAGGCAATGAGCAGTTCTTC.

This clonotype was observed a few times. This chain links TRBV12-3 or TRBV12-4 with TRBJ2-3; 8 bases are a match to TRBD1. V was clipped by 6 bases and J by 2 bases; unmatched bases: 4. The CDR3 sequence is 14 residues long. In DNA form, the CDR3 reads TGTGCCAGCAGCAGGGGGCCCGACACAGATACGCAGTATTTT. Translating it yields CASSRGPDTDTQYF.

This clonotype was observed a few times. The chain carries TRBV29-1 and TRBJ2-6, with D uncertain. V dropped 0 bases and J dropped 2 bases, with 14 bases sitting between them. Germline CDR1 and CDR2: SQVTM and ANQGSEA. The CDR3 is made up of 17 amino acids. The CDR3 reads CSVEEVLGSPGANVLTF. The CDR3 bases are TGCAGCGTTGAAGAGGTTCTCGGGTCTCCTGGGGCCAACGTCCTGACTTTC.

This clonotype occurred many times. This chain joins TRBV4-2 and TRBJ2-5; D may be TRBD1 (5 bases). The CDR3 has 13 residues. V was trimmed by 3 bases and J by 4 bases, leaving 9 bases between them. Germline V gene sequence: CDR1 LGHNA, CDR2 YNFKEQ. CDR3 in DNA: TGTGCCAGCAGCCACGAAGGGGCAGAGACCCAGTACTTC. Protein: CASSHEGAETQYF.

This clonotype appeared a few times. The V and J genes are TRBV12-3 or TRBV12-4 and TRBJ1-1; D gene ambiguous. The CDR3 is 12 amino acids. With 1 base removed from V and 8 bases from J, the gap between germline ends came to 8 bases. CDR3 DNA: TGTGCCAGCAGTTTAGGGGTGCTGGAAGCTTTCTTT. This gives the protein CASSLGVLEAFF.

The chain uses TRBV6-2 or TRBV6-3 and TRBJ2-7; either TRBD1 or TRBD2 may supply D (7 bases each). CDR3 size: 16 residues. Germline V gives CDR1 MNHEY, CDR2 SVGEGT. Trimming cost V 2 bases and J 2 bases, with 16 bases left between them. The chain's CDR3 is CASSYAGGTAPYEQYF. In nucleotides, the CDR3 is TGTGCCAGCAGTTACGCCGGGGGGACAGCGCCCTACGAGCAGTACTTC.

This clonotype occurred a few times. The chain uses TRBV5-1 and TRBJ1-1, with 7 bases that match TRBD1. The CDR3 covers 17 residues. The V gene end was trimmed by 0 bases and the J gene end by 4 bases; junction bases not matched to a gene: 12. The germline gives CDR1 SGHRS, CDR2 YFSETQ. DNA of the CDR3: TGCGCCAGCAGCTTGGGGTTCGAGGGGGCGCGGTCCACTGAAGCTTTCTTT. Protein: CASSLGFEGARSTEAFF.

The genes are TRBV5-1 and TRBJ2-1; D may be TRBD1 (5 bases). The CDR3 loop spans 15 amino acids. Per germline, CDR1 SGHRS and CDR2 YFSETQ. Between the trimmed V and J ends, which lost 0 bases and 4 bases, there was a span of 11 bases. In nucleotides, the CDR3 is TGCGCCAGCAGCTTGGAAGGGGTTTCGTACAATGAGCAGTTCTTC. Its translation is CASSLEGVSYNEQFF. Variable domain in full (rest from reference TRBV5-1 and TRBJ2-1): KAGVTQTPRYLIKTRGQQVTLSCSPISGHRSVSWYQQTPGQGLQFLFEYFSETQRNKGNFPGRFSGRQFSNSRSEMNVSTLELGDSALYLCASSLEGVSYNEQFFGPGTRLTVL.

This clonotype turned up a few times. This chain joins TRBV27 and TRBJ2-4; 7 bases agree with TRBD1. Germline V lookup: CDR1 MNHEY, CDR2 SMNVEV (reference sequence). CDR3 length: 18 residues. V dropped 6 bases and J dropped 0; count of bases not matched to a gene: 14. As DNA, the CDR3 is TGTGCCAGCAGGGGTGCCGGCGGACAGGTGCTAGCCAAAAACATTCAGTACTTC. It encodes CASRGAGGQVLAKNIQYF.

The chain has TRBV7-9 and TRBJ1-2; D unclear. This CDR3 is built from 15 residues. The V gene lost 2 bases and the J gene lost 0 bases, with 10 bases spanning the gap. Germline values: CDR1 SEHNR, CDR2 FQNEAQ (reference sequence). The CDR3 loop is CASSLRPIANYGYTF. The DNA for the CDR3 is TGTGCCAGCAGCTTACGTCCGATAGCTAACTATGGCTACACCTTC.

This chain connects TRBV24-1 to TRBJ2-3; tentatively, D is TRBD2 (5 bases). Germline values: CDR1 KGHDR, CDR2 SFDVKD. The CDR3 runs 16 residues. V dropped 3 bases and J dropped 0 bases, with 12 bases sitting between them. The CDR3 spells CATSDRGRDSTDTQYF. The CDR3 DNA follows: TGTGCCACCAGTGATCGCGGACGGGATAGCACAGATACGCAGTATTTT.

This clonotype has only a few counts. The chain employs TRBV7-2 and TRBJ2-3; D remains ambiguous. Germline CDR1 SGHTA, CDR2 FQGNSA. V gave up 5 bases and J gave up 0 bases, with 9 bases separating them. The CDR3 extends over 14 amino acids. CDR3 region: CASSPATSTDTQYF. CDR3 DNA: TGTGCCAGCAGCCCTGCTACTAGCACAGATACGCAGTATTTT.

This clonotype was found many times. The genes are TRBV4-1 and TRBJ2-2; tentatively, D is TRBD2 (5 bases). CDR1 and CDR2 (germline): MGHRA, YSYEKL. The CDR3 loop spans 15 amino acids. The V end lost 4 bases, the J end lost 6 bases, and 15 bases lay between the germline ends. In DNA, the CDR3 is TGCGCCAGCAGCCCCCCGCTAACGCGGGCCGGGGAGCTGTTTTTT. It specifies CASSPPLTRAGELFF.

This sequence joins TRBV12-3 or TRBV12-4 and TRBJ1-5; 7 nucleotides line up with TRBD1. The ends lost 2 bases at V and 7 bases at J; junction bases unmatched: 14. There are 17 residues in the CDR3. CDR3 sequence: CASSLIPGTDLRQPQHF. The CDR3 nucleotides read TGTGCCAGCAGTTTAATACCCGGGACAGATTTACGGCAGCCCCAGCATTTT.

The genes are TRBV12-3 or TRBV12-4 and TRBJ2-1; D may be TRBD1 (5 bases). V shed 7 bases and J shed 8 bases, with 27 bases lying between them. The CDR3 is 17 residues long. The DNA for the CDR3 is TGTGCCAGCACCATACAAGAGCGCGGCCCGGAAGGGGATGAGCAGTTCTTC. This encodes CASTIQERGPEGDEQFF.

This chain's CDR3 is CSGRGVPGPMMNTEAFF. CDR3 in DNA: TGCAGCGGCCGAGGGGTACCAGGACCTATGATGAACACTGAAGCTTTCTTT. The chain couples TRBV29-1 to TRBJ1-1; D is possibly TRBD1 (5 bases). CDR3 length equals 17 residues. Germline-derived CDR1 and CDR2 are SQVTM and ANQGSEA. The germline V and J ends were trimmed by 7 bases and 0 bases, with 24 bases remaining between them.

The rearrangement uses TRBV5-1 and TRBJ2-5; 10 nucleotides agree with TRBD1. Trimming cost V 0 bases and J 7 bases; bases outside gene matches: 3. Germline assignment: CDR1 SGHRS and CDR2 YFSETQ. The CDR3 has 14 residues. The CDR3 region has the DNA TGCGCCAGCAGCTTGGGGGACAGGGGTTGGACCCAGTACTTC. Translating gives CASSLGDRGWTQYF.

Ten or more counts support this clonotype. The chain combines TRBV7-2 with TRBJ2-7; TRBD1 matches at 8 bases. The CDR3 extends over 13 amino acids. With 4 bases clipped from V and 3 bases from J, the junction kept 2 bases outside the gene matches. Germline V gene data show CDR1 as SGHTA and CDR2 as FQGNSA. The CDR3 loop is CASSSDRGYEQYF. The CDR3 DNA sequence: TGTGCCAGCAGCTCTGACAGGGGCTACGAGCAGTACTTC.

The chain uses TRBV6-5 and TRBJ1-1; perhaps TRBD1 as D (6 bases). Germline loops: CDR1 MNHEY, CDR2 SVGAGI. The CDR3 is 17 residues long. Trimming took off 6 bases at V and 1 base at J, with 21 bases between the two ends. The CDR3 spells CASRYPHGGGGNTEAFF. As DNA, the CDR3 is TGTGCCAGCAGATACCCCCACGGGGGCGGAGGGAACACTGAAGCTTTCTTT.

The chain uses TRBV11-2 and TRBJ2-5, with D possibly TRBD2 on 6 matching bases. Germline V gene sequence: CDR1 SGHAT, CDR2 FQNNGV. V gave up 5 bases and J gave up 2 bases, with 21 bases separating them. CDR3 length: 17 amino acids. CDR3 sequence reads: CASSHHRTNRGQETQYF. CDR3 sequence (DNA): TGTGCCAGCAGCCACCACCGGACTAACCGGGGACAAGAGACCCAGTACTTC.

V gene TRBV10-3 combines with J gene TRBJ2-1, with D possibly TRBD1 on 5 matching bases. CDR3 length: 11 amino acids. Germline V gene sequence: CDR1 ENHRY, CDR2 SYGVKD. Trimming removed 9 bases at V and 8 bases at J, with 11 bases between. As DNA, the CDR3 is TGTGCCATTGGGCTAGGGGATGAGCAGTTCTTC. Protein sequence: CAIGLGDEQFF.

This clonotype was recorded at least ten times. This chain links TRBV12-3 or TRBV12-4 with TRBJ2-7; no firm D call. Between the trimmed V and J ends, which lost 6 bases and 0 bases, there was a span of 15 bases. The CDR3 is 15 residues long. CDR3 protein: CASRPPNARSYEQYF. CDR3 sequence (DNA): TGTGCCAGCAGACCCCCCAATGCCCGCTCCTACGAGCAGTACTTC.

In its sample, this clonotype was seen a few times. The chain has TRBV6-1 and TRBJ2-2, with D tentatively TRBD2 (5 bases). Trimming pared 6 bases from V and 7 bases from J, leaving 15 bases between. The germline gives CDR1 MNHNS, CDR2 SASEGT. The CDR3 is 14 amino acids. Written as DNA, the CDR3 is TGTGCCAGCAGCGCCCGGACTCGCCTCGGGGAGCTGTTTTTT. It yields the protein CASSARTRLGELFF.

There are many counts of this clonotype. The gene calls are TRBV12-3 or TRBV12-4 and TRBJ2-3, with D unclear. Trimming shortened V by 7 bases and J by 2 bases, and 10 bases separated the two germline ends. The CDR3 contains 13 residues. For the CDR3, the DNA is TGTGCCAGCACAACAGCTTTCACAGATACGCAGTATTTT. This encodes CASTTAFTDTQYF.

The chain uses TRBV29-1 and TRBJ2-3, with 12 positions matching TRBD2. The CDR3 loop spans 16 amino acids. Per germline, CDR1 SQVTM and CDR2 ANQGSEA. Trimming took 6 bases from V and 0 from J; bases not matched to a gene: 7. The CDR3 loop reads CSVRGTSGRSTDTQYF. The CDR3 DNA follows: TGCAGCGTAAGAGGGACTAGCGGGCGGAGCACAGATACGCAGTATTTT.

The J gene is TRBJ1-6, the V gene TRBV5-1, with D perhaps matching TRBD1 (5 bases). V shed 4 bases and J shed 9 bases, with 17 bases lying between them. CDR1 and CDR2 (germline): SGHRS, YFSETQ. The CDR3 loop spans 15 amino acids. The CDR3 sequence is CASSPLGHEISPLHF. The CDR3 DNA follows: TGCGCCAGCAGCCCACTCGGACACGAGATTTCACCCCTCCACTTT.

This sequence joins TRBV12-3 or TRBV12-4 and TRBJ1-5; D ambiguous. The length of the CDR3 is 12 residues. Between the trimmed V and J ends, which lost 4 bases and 3 bases, there was a span of 4 bases. The CDR3 nucleotides are TGTGCCAGCAGTTGGGTCAATCAGCCCCAGCATTTT. This gives the protein CASSWVNQPQHF.